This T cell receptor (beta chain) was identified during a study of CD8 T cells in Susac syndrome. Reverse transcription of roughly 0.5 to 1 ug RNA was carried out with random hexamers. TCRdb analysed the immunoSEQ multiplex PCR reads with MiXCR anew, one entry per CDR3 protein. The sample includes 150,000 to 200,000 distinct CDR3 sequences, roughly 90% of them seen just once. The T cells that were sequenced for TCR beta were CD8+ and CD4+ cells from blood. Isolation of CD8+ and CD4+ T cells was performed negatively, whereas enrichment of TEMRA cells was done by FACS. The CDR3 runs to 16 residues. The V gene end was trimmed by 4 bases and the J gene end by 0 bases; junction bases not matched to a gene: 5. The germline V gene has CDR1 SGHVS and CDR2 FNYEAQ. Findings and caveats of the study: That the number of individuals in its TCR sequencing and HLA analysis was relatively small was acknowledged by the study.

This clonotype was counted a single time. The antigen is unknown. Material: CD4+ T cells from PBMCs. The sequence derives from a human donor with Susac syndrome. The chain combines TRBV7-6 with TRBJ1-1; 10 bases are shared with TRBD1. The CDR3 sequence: CASSSGTGVMNTEAFF. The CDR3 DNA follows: TGTGCCAGCAGCTCCGGGACAGGGGTTATGAACACTGAAGCTTTCTTT.